This TCR beta chain came from a study of beta chain features in type 1 diabetes. Study in general: Across the samples, roughly 98,000,000 sorted cells were examined in total.

As every portion of the isolated RNA was reverse transcribed, the sequencing read expressed TCRB transcripts. Sequenced by immunoSEQ multiplex PCR; TCRdb stores in-frame clones only, minus some. The table shows nearly 250,000 clones, with 12% to 15% occurring only once. Findings and caveats of the study: Moderate but significant shortening of TCRB CDR3s was recorded in all four CD4+ subsets from Type 1 diabetes patients. Patients' naive, central memory and Treg TCRB repertoires seemed closer to one another than those of healthy donors.

To note about this clone: Its antigen is unidentified.

CDR3 length equals 16 residues. Germline-derived CDR1 and CDR2 are MGHRA and YSYEKL. With V trimmed by 5 bases and J by 5 bases, 11 bases remained unmatched. V usage is TRBV4-1 and J usage is TRBJ2-1; 8 bases match TRBD1. This sequence originates from a woman aged 40-49 years in good health. Source material: naive CD4+ T cells from blood. The CDR3 DNA follows: TGCGCCAGCAGCTCTTTTCTCAGGACAGGGCACAATGAGCAGTTCTTC. Protein product: CASSSFLRTGHNEQFF.